A single sample gave rise to the 24 T cell receptor beta chains below, sequenced in a study of blood T cell repertoires in COVID-19. The method was immunoSEQ multiplex PCR; TCRdb's version includes in-frame clones alone and lacks a portion of them. The table lists 130,000 to 150,000 clones, roughly 79% of them singletons. Sequencing used peripheral blood. These receptors all come from a human donor in a cohort sampled during active COVID-19.

The chain joins TRBV5-1 to TRBJ1-1, with 9 bases that match TRBD1. Germline-derived CDR1 and CDR2 are SGHRS and YFSETQ. With 9 bases clipped from V and 4 bases from J, the junction kept 7 bases outside the gene matches. CDR3 size: 13 residues. In nucleotides, the CDR3 is TGCGCCACCGCCCCGACAGGGGGCACTGAAGCTTTCTTT. Its protein is CATAPTGGTEAFF.

The chain combines TRBV4-2 with TRBJ1-2; 9 bases line up with TRBD1. V trimming: 1 base; J trimming: 3 bases; junction bases outside the gene matches: 9. CDR3 size: 17 residues. CDR1 is LGHNA, CDR2 YNFKEQ, per germline. This CDR3 is CASSQVSLDRGDYGYTF. CDR3 DNA: TGTGCCAGCAGCCAAGTAAGCCTGGACAGGGGTGACTATGGCTACACCTTC.

The chain couples TRBV2 to TRBJ2-7; 7 positions agree with TRBD1. This CDR3 spans 16 amino acids. The junction had 13 bases not matched to a gene; V was cut back by 6 bases and J by 2 bases. Germline CDR1 and CDR2: SNHLY and FYNNEI. CDR3 coding DNA: TGTGCCAGCAGGGACCCTCGGGACAGTATTCCCTACGAGCAGTACTTC. Translation: CASRDPRDSIPYEQYF.

This clone was counted a few times. The chain employs TRBV7-7 and TRBJ2-3; D call uncertain. V was cut by 1 base and J by 4 bases, with 15 bases left in between. The CDR3 runs 16 residues. The germline gives CDR1 SSHAT, CDR2 FNYEAQ (reference sequence). CDR3 loop: CASSLGHSRYSDTQYF. CDR3 nucleotide sequence: TGTGCCAGCAGCTTAGGACATTCCCGCTATTCAGATACGCAGTATTTT.

The DNA of the CDR3 is TGTGCCATCAGTTCGAGGGGGGGAGGGGACACTGAAGCTTTCTTT. Encoded protein: CAISSRGGGDTEAFF. The chain recombines TRBV10-3 with TRBJ1-1; TRBD1 might be the D (6 bases). The CDR3 sequence is 15 residues long. V was clipped by 5 bases and J by 3 bases, with 16 bases between them. In germline, CDR1 is ENHRY, CDR2 SYGVKD.

This chain uses TRBV5-5 with TRBJ2-7; the D gene is possibly TRBD1 (7 bases). V was shortened by 1 base and J by 1 base, with 18 bases between the two germline ends. The CDR3 has 17 amino acids. The germline V gene encodes CDR1 SGHKS and CDR2 YYEKEE (reference sequence). The CDR3 DNA reads TGTGCCAGCAGCTTGAGGGACGTGACAGGGACTTCCTACGAGCAGTACTTC. Translating gives CASSLRDVTGTSYEQYF.

This clone appeared a single time. This chain links TRBV6-5 with TRBJ2-7, with TRBD2 matching over 8 bases. Germline values: CDR1 MNHEY, CDR2 SVGAGI. V trimming: 4 bases; J trimming: 3 bases; junction bases outside the gene matches: 11. The CDR3 covers 16 residues. The CDR3 bases are TGTGCCAGCAGTTCTGTCGGGGGGGCGCGGGTCTACGAGCAGTACTTC. It is translated as CASSSVGGARVYEQYF.

DNA for the CDR3: TGTGCCAGCAGTTTACCGGACAGCCGAGGGACCCAGTACTTC. Amino acid sequence: CASSLPDSRGTQYF. The chain joins TRBV28 to TRBJ2-5; a weak D match, TRBD1 (6 bases). V was shortened by 2 bases and J by 7 bases, with 14 bases between the two germline ends. CDR1 is MDHEN, CDR2 SYDVKM, per germline. This CDR3 has 14 residues.

The chain combines TRBV28 with TRBJ1-5, with 8 bases matching TRBD1. The CDR3 has 15 residues. Trimming removed 2 bases from V and 7 bases from J; junction bases left unmatched: 7. The germline CDR1 and CDR2 sequences are MDHEN and SYDVKM. The chain's CDR3 is CASSLPQGGSQPQHF. In DNA, the CDR3 is TGTGCCAGCAGTTTACCACAGGGGGGCAGCCAGCCCCAGCATTTT.

This chain joins TRBV11-3 and TRBJ2-7; TRBD2 matches 7 bases. The CDR3 contains 14 residues. Germline V gene data show CDR1 as SGHNT and CDR2 as YENEEA. The J segment lost 4 bases and the V segment lost 8 bases, leaving 11 bases of the junction unmatched. This CDR3 reads CASSKAGEGYEQYF. DNA for the CDR3: TGTGCCAGCTCTAAGGCGGGAGAAGGTTACGAGCAGTACTTC.

This rearrangement joins TRBV2 to TRBJ2-6; D is perhaps TRBD1 (5 bases). V was trimmed by 5 bases and J by 2 bases, leaving 10 bases between them. This CDR3 comprises 15 residues. The V gene's germline CDR1 is SNHLY and CDR2 FYNNEI. CDR3 protein: CASSPQGTGANVLTF. DNA of the CDR3: TGTGCCAGCAGTCCCCAGGGTACTGGGGCCAACGTCCTGACTTTC.

This chain uses TRBV27 with TRBJ2-7, with 8 positions matching TRBD2. Germline V gene data show CDR1 as MNHEY and CDR2 as SMNVEV (reference sequence). With 3 bases clipped from V and 2 bases from J, the junction kept 3 bases outside the gene matches. This CDR3 is 14 amino acids long. In nucleotides, the CDR3 is TGTGCCAGCAGTTTCTCAGCGGGAGCCTACGAGCAGTACTTC. Translated: CASSFSAGAYEQYF.

The J gene is TRBJ2-7, the V gene TRBV2, with 12 nucleotides matching TRBD2. J lost 5 bases, V lost 1 base, and 3 bases had no gene match. The CDR3 extends over 15 amino acids. Germline V gives CDR1 SNHLY, CDR2 FYNNEI. The CDR3 loop is CASSEGLAGADEQYF. Written as DNA, the CDR3 is TGTGCCAGCAGTGAAGGACTAGCGGGAGCGGACGAGCAGTACTTC. The variable domain in full, with the rest retrieved from reference TRBV2 and TRBJ2-7, is EPEVTQTPSHQVTQMGQEVILRCVPISNHLYFYWYRQILGQKVEFLVSFYNNEISEKSEIFDDQFSVERPDGSNFTLKIRSTKLEDSAMYFCASSEGLAGADEQYFGPGTRLTVT.

This clone has more than one count but fewer than ten. This sequence joins TRBV7-2 and TRBJ2-7; possible D gene TRBD1, 5 bases. The CDR3 runs 14 residues. V was clipped by 1 base and J by 4 bases, with 11 bases between them. CDR1 is SGHTA and CDR2 is FQGNSA in the germline V gene. CDR3 loop: CASSLVVGDYEQYF. CDR3 nucleotide sequence: TGTGCCAGCAGCTTAGTTGTAGGGGATTACGAGCAGTACTTC.

This CDR3 is CASSLAGLQETQYF. CDR3 nucleotides: TGTGCCAGCAGCTTAGCGGGACTCCAAGAGACCCAGTACTTC. This chain joins TRBV7-3 and TRBJ2-5; D may be TRBD2 (6 bases). Between the trimmed V and J ends, which lost 2 bases and 1 base, there was a span of 8 bases. CDR1 is SGHTA, CDR2 FQGTGA, per germline. The CDR3 length is 14 residues.

V and J are TRBV28 and TRBJ2-7; TRBD2 matches 13 bases. CDR3 length: 18 residues. J gave up 5 bases and V 4 bases, and 14 bases lay outside the gene matches. In germline, CDR1 is MDHEN, CDR2 SYDVKM. The DNA for the CDR3 is TGTGCCAGCAGTTCGGACCCACGGACTAGCGGGAGACGTAACGAGCAGTACTTC. This translates into CASSSDPRTSGRRNEQYF.

This clone was seen a few times. V is TRBV7-3 and J is TRBJ2-3; the D gene is possibly TRBD2 (6 bases). The CDR3 sequence is 15 residues long. The V and J ends lost 5 bases and 2 bases respectively, with 14 bases between them. Germline values: CDR1 SGHTA, CDR2 FQGTGA. CDR3 DNA sequence: TGTGCCAGCAGCCGCTTTAGCGGAACCACAGATACGCAGTATTTT. Protein product: CASSRFSGTTDTQYF.

This clone turned up a few times. This chain connects TRBV27 to TRBJ1-1; TRBD1 matches 9 bases. This CDR3 region has 16 residues. V trimming: 4 bases; J trimming: 2 bases; junction bases outside the gene matches: 8. Germline loops: CDR1 MNHEY, CDR2 SMNVEV (reference sequence). For the CDR3, the DNA is TGTGCCAGCAGTTCACACCCGGGACAGGGCAACACTGAAGCTTTCTTT. Its translation: CASSSHPGQGNTEAFF.

The chain recombines TRBV14 with TRBJ2-5; D may be TRBD1 (5 bases). Germline V gene data show CDR1 as SGHDN and CDR2 as FVKESK. Deletions cut 1 base from V and 7 bases from J, with 25 bases between. The CDR3 consists of 18 residues. The CDR3 DNA sequence: TGTGCCAGCAGCCAAGTCACGCAGAAATGGGGCCCTTTTTGGACCCAGTACTTC. Amino acids: CASSQVTQKWGPFWTQYF.

V is TRBV2 and J is TRBJ2-7; 8 bases line up with TRBD1. The junction had 5 bases not matched to a gene; V was cut back by 6 bases and J by 4 bases. Germline V lookup: CDR1 SNHLY, CDR2 FYNNEI. The CDR3 contains 13 residues. CDR3 nucleotide sequence: TGTGCCAGCAGCGGACAGGGCCGGTACGAGCAGTACTTC. It is translated as CASSGQGRYEQYF.

The chain carries TRBV5-1 and TRBJ2-5; the D gene is possibly TRBD2 (5 bases). The germline V gene has CDR1 SGHRS and CDR2 YFSETQ. V lost 1 base to trimming and J lost 9 bases, with 10 bases between them. This CDR3 region has 12 residues. CDR3 amino acids: CASSLTTEAQYF. The CDR3, as DNA: TGCGCCAGCAGCTTGACGACGGAGGCCCAGTACTTC.

The chain carries TRBV5-1 and TRBJ2-5; 11 bases fit TRBD2. The V gene end was trimmed by 4 bases and the J gene end by 7 bases; junction bases not matched to a gene: 21. The CDR3 totals 19 residues. Germline lookup yields CDR1 SGHRS and CDR2 YFSETQ. The CDR3 DNA is TGCGCCAGCAGCGAGGGTACTAGCGGGAGAATGGGGGACTGGCGGACCCAGTACTTC. Translation: CASSEGTSGRMGDWRTQYF.

The chain combines TRBV6-6 with TRBJ2-7; weak D call: TRBD2 (6 bases). Germline V lookup: CDR1 MNHNY, CDR2 SVGAGI (reference sequence). The CDR3 loop spans 15 amino acids. The V end lost 2 bases, the J end lost 0 bases, and 11 bases lay between the germline ends. The CDR3 here is CASSYGTLSSYEQYF. The CDR3, as DNA: TGTGCCAGCAGTTACGGGACTTTAAGCTCCTACGAGCAGTACTTC.

V is TRBV28 and J is TRBJ1-1; 9 positions match TRBD1. J was trimmed by 6 bases and V by 5 bases; bases with no gene match: 7. This CDR3 contains 14 residues. CDR1 and CDR2 (germline): MDHEN, SYDVKM. The CDR3 DNA is TGTGCCAGCAGTCTGACAGGGGGATTGGCTGAAGCTTTCTTT. It is translated as CASSLTGGLAEAFF.